Presented here are 16 T cell receptor beta chains from one specimen sequenced in a study of blood T cell repertoires in COVID-19. Sequencing used immunoSEQ multiplex PCR; TCRdb keeps in-frame clones, though not all of them. The repertoire consists of tens of thousands of clones, with 80% to 90% occurring once and the leading ten covering about 7.6%. The sample taken for sequencing was peripheral blood. The source is a woman in her seventies with acute or convalescent COVID-19.

The CDR3 sequence is CASTRTGQPSYEQYF. In DNA form, the CDR3 reads TGTGCCAGCACGAGGACGGGACAGCCATCCTACGAGCAGTACTTC. The chain recombines TRBV6-5 with TRBJ2-7; 7 nucleotides match TRBD1. The germline CDR1 and CDR2 sequences are MNHEY and SVGAGI. J was trimmed by 1 base and V by 7 bases; bases with no gene match: 10. The CDR3 covers 15 residues.

CDR3 coding DNA: TGCAGCGTTGACGCGAATGAAGCTTTCTTT. Residues: CSVDANEAFF. The chain carries TRBV29-1 and TRBJ1-1; D gene uncertain. The V end lost 3 bases, the J end lost 7 bases, and 6 bases lay between the germline ends. Germline values: CDR1 SQVTM, CDR2 ANQGSEA. The CDR3 has 10 residues.

V and J are TRBV28 and TRBJ2-3, with 8 bases aligning to TRBD2. From germline, CDR1 is MDHEN and CDR2 SYDVKM. This CDR3 spans 17 amino acids. V lost 3 bases and J lost 1; bases outside the gene matches: 9. This CDR3 reads CASSLDGGAIGTDTQYF. CDR3 in DNA: TGTGCCAGCAGTTTGGACGGGGGGGCGATCGGCACAGATACGCAGTATTTT.

The chain has TRBV11-2 and TRBJ2-7; D may be TRBD1 (5 bases). Trimming shortened V by 1 base and J by 3 bases, and 16 bases separated the two germline ends. This CDR3 region has 16 residues. CDR1 and CDR2 from the germline V gene are SGHAT and FQNNGV. CDR3 in amino acids: CASSLAATVVYYEQYF. The DNA for the CDR3 is TGTGCCAGCAGCTTAGCCGCGACAGTGGTGTACTACGAGCAGTACTTC.

This clone was observed a single time. The chain joins TRBV15 to TRBJ1-1; 9 bases agree with TRBD1. In germline, CDR1 is LNHNV, CDR2 YYDKDF (reference sequence). The CDR3 totals 12 residues. J lost 13 bases, V lost 0 bases, and 3 bases had no gene match. CDR3 in amino acids: CATSRDGQGNFF. The CDR3 nucleotides read TGTGCCACCAGCAGAGATGGACAGGGGAATTTCTTT. Filled out from reference TRBV15 and TRBJ1-1, the complete variable domain reads DAMVIQNPRYQVTQFGKPVTLSCSQTLNHNVMYWYQQKSSQAPKLLFHYYDKDFNNEADTPDNFQSRRPNTSFCFLDIRSPGLGDTAMYLCATSRDGQGNFFGQGTRLTVV.

This clone was seen a few times. The rearrangement uses TRBV30 and TRBJ1-6; 9 bases map to TRBD1. V shed 4 bases, J shed 9 bases, and the junction held 7 bases outside the gene matches. This CDR3 is built from 14 residues. Germline loops: CDR1 GTSNPN, CDR2 SVGIG (reference sequence). The chain's CDR3 is CAWNRDRVGSPLHF. The CDR3 nucleotides read TGTGCCTGGAACCGGGACAGGGTCGGTTCACCCCTCCACTTT.

The chain uses TRBV7-9 and TRBJ2-1, with a weak D call TRBD2 (6 bases). Germline CDR1 reads SEHNR; CDR2 reads FQNEAQ (reference sequence). There are 13 residues in the CDR3. Between the trimmed V and J ends, which lost 5 bases and 10 bases, there was a span of 15 bases. CDR3 nucleotides: TGTGCCAGCAGCCCGGCTAGCGCGGTCGAGCAGTTCTTC. It encodes CASSPASAVEQFF.

This clone was seen once. The CDR3 nucleotides read TGCGCCAGCAGAACAGAGAACACCGGGGAGCTGTTTTTT. Protein: CASRTENTGELFF. The chain has TRBV5-1 and TRBJ2-2; D is undetermined. Germline V CDR1 and CDR2: SGHRS, YFSETQ. The CDR3 runs to 13 residues. The V end lost 5 bases, the J end lost 1 base, and 6 bases lay between the germline ends.

This chain uses TRBV18 with TRBJ2-5; no definite D call. Trimming removed 0 bases at V and 0 bases at J, with 8 bases between. This CDR3 region has 15 residues. The germline CDR1 and CDR2 sequences are KGHSH and LQKENI. In DNA form, the CDR3 reads TGTGCCAGCTCACCACCGCCCGGGTACCAAGAGACCCAGTACTTC. This codes for CASSPPPGYQETQYF.

The chain combines TRBV11-2 with TRBJ2-5, with TRBD1 identical over 7 bases. This CDR3 spans 17 amino acids. V lost 0 bases, J lost 2 bases, and 9 bases stayed unmatched. Per the germline V gene, CDR1 is SGHAT and CDR2 is FQNNGV. The CDR3 sequence is CASSLEQQGSKQETQYF. For the CDR3, the DNA is TGTGCCAGCAGCTTAGAGCAACAGGGGTCCAAGCAAGAGACCCAGTACTTC.

The CDR3 here is CSVKGTREQYF. The DNA for the CDR3 is TGCAGCGTTAAGGGGACTAGGGAGCAGTACTTC. V is TRBV29-1 and J is TRBJ2-7; TRBD2 matches 8 bases. Germline CDR1 is SQVTM and CDR2 is ANQGSEA. The CDR3 length is 11 residues. The junction had 4 bases not matched to a gene; V was cut back by 5 bases and J by 7 bases.

The chain recombines TRBV11-2 with TRBJ2-3; 8 bases fit TRBD1. The CDR3 is 16 amino acids. The germline gives CDR1 SGHAT, CDR2 FQNNGV. V shed 5 bases and J 0 bases; nucleotides not matched to a gene: 7. CDR3 in amino acids: CASSPRDRSSTDTQYF. The CDR3, as DNA: TGTGCCAGCAGCCCCCGGGACAGGAGCAGCACAGATACGCAGTATTTT.

V usage is TRBV6-1 and J usage is TRBJ2-1, with 10 bases that match TRBD1. This CDR3 spans 16 amino acids. CDR1 and CDR2 (germline): MNHNS, SASEGT. V was clipped by 2 bases and J by 7 bases; unmatched bases: 8. Here the CDR3 reads CASSEPGQGSRNEQFF. CDR3 nucleotides: TGTGCCAGCAGTGAACCGGGACAGGGGTCTCGGAATGAGCAGTTCTTC.

The V and J genes are TRBV6-5 and TRBJ2-3; tentatively, D is TRBD2 (5 bases). The CDR3 is made up of 12 amino acids. Germline V lookup: CDR1 MNHEY, CDR2 SVGAGI. V shed 7 bases and J shed 4 bases, with 9 bases lying between them. CDR3: CASKASSDTQYF. Here the CDR3 DNA reads TGTGCCAGCAAGGCTAGCTCAGATACGCAGTATTTT.

The chain combines TRBV5-4 with TRBJ2-7, with 16 bases that match TRBD2. V was pared by 4 bases and J by 4 bases, with 8 bases of the junction left unmatched. CDR1 is SGHNT and CDR2 is YYREEE in the germline V gene (reference sequence). The CDR3 sequence is 17 residues long. The CDR3 DNA follows: TGTGCCAGCAGCCCGGGGACTAGCGGGGGGGCTGGATACGAGCAGTACTTC. Its translation is CASSPGTSGGAGYEQYF. Complete variable domain (other parts from reference TRBV5-4 and TRBJ2-7): ETGVTQSPTHLIKTRGQQVTLRCSSQSGHNTVSWYQQALGQGPQFIFQYYREEENGRGNFPPRFSGLQFPNYSSELNVNALELDDSALYLCASSPGTSGGAGYEQYFGPGTRLTVT.

The V and J genes are TRBV5-1 and TRBJ2-3, with 11 bases fitting TRBD2. This CDR3 has 14 residues. The junction had 3 bases not matched to a gene; V was cut back by 5 bases and J by 4 bases. The germline CDR1 and CDR2 sequences are SGHRS and YFSETQ. As DNA, the CDR3 is TGCGCCAGCAGGATTAGCGGGGGGGCAGATACGCAGTATTTT. Protein sequence: CASRISGGADTQYF.